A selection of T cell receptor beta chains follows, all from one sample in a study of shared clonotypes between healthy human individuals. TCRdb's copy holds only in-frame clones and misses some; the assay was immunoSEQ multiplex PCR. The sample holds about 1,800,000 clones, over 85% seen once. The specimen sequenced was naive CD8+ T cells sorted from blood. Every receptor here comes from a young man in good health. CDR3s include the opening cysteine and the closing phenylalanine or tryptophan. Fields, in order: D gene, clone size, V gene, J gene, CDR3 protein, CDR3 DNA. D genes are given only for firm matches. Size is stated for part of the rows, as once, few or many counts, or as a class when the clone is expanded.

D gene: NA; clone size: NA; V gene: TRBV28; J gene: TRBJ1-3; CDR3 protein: CASSFEGLSGNTIYF; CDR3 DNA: TGTGCCAGCAGTTTCGAGGGGCTCTCTGGAAACACCATATATTTT
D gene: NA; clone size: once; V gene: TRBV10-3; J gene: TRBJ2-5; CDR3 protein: CAISRDYQETQYF; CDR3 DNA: TGTGCCATCAGCCGGGACTACCAAGAGACCCAGTACTTC
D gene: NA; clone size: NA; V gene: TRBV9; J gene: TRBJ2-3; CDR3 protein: CASSGAITDTQYF; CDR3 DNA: TGTGCCAGCAGCGGCGCTATCACAGATACGCAGTATTTT
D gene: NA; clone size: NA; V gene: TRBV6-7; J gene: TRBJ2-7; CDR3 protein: CASSYPTATVTYEQYF; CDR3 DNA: TGTGCCAGCAGTTACCCAACCGCGACAGTGACCTACGAGCAGTACTTC
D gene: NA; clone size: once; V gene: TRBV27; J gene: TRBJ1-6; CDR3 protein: CASSLSGLSNSPLHF; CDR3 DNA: TGTGCCAGCAGTTTATCTGGGCTGAGCAATTCACCCCTCCACTTT
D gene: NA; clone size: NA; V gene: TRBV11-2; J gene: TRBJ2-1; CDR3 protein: CASSQGLGGPNEQFF; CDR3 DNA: TGTGCCAGCAGCCAGGGACTCGGGGGCCCCAATGAGCAGTTCTTC
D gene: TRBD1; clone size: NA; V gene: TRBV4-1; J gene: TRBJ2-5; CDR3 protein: CASSQGGTGVKETQYF; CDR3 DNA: TGCGCCAGCAGCCAAGGAGGGACAGGGGTGAAAGAGACCCAGTACTTC
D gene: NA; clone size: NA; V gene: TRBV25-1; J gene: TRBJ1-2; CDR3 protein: CASSELWDENYGYTF; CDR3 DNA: TGTGCCAGCAGTGAATTGTGGGACGAGAACTATGGCTACACCTTC
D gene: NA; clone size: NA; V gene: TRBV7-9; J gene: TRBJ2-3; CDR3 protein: CASSLAEGTPRTDTQYF; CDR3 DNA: TGTGCCAGCAGCTTAGCGGAGGGGACACCGAGGACAGATACGCAGTATTTT
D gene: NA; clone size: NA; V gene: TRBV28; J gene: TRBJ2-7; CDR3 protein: CASSFVGSNYEQYF; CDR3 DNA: TGTGCCAGCAGTTTCGTCGGGAGCAACTACGAGCAGTACTTC
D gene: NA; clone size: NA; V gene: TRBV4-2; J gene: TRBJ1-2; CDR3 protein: CASSPHPPGLLDGYTF; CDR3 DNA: TGTGCCAGCAGCCCCCATCCTCCGGGCCTTCTGGATGGCTACACCTTC
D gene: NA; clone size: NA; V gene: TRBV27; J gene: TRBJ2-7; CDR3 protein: CASSPSTGTLSYEQYF; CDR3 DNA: TGTGCCAGCAGCCCATCGACGGGGACCCTTTCCTACGAGCAGTACTTC
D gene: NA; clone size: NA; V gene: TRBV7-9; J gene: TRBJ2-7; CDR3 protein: CASSPAAGVEQYF; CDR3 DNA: TGTGCCAGCAGCCCGGCCGCAGGGGTCGAGCAGTACTTC
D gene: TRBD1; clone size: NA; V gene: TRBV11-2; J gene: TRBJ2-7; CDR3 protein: CASSFEGQGVNEQYF; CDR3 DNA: TGTGCCAGCAGCTTTGAGGGACAGGGAGTCAACGAGCAGTACTTC
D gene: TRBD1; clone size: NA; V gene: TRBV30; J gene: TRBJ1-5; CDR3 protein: CAWSPGQGAMQPQHF; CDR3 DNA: TGTGCCTGGAGTCCAGGCCAGGGGGCTATGCAGCCCCAGCATTTT
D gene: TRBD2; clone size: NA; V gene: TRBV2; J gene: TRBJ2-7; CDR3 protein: CASRASGSSYEQYF; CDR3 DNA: TGTGCCAGCAGAGCTAGCGGGAGCTCCTACGAGCAGTACTTC
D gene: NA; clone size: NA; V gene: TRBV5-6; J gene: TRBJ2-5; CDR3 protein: CASSLWGSGETQYF; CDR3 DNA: TGTGCCAGCAGCTTGTGGGGGTCCGGGGAGACCCAGTACTTC
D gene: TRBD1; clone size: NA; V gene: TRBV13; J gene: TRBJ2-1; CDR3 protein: CASSSQGSSYNEQFF; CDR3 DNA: TGTGCCAGCAGCTCACAGGGGAGCTCCTACAATGAGCAGTTCTTC
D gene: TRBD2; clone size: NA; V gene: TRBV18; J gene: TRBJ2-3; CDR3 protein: CASSLIAGGRADTQYF; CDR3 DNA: TGTGCCAGCTCACTGATAGCGGGGGGAAGAGCAGATACGCAGTATTTT
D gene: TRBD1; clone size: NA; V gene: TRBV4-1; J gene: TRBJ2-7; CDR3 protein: CASSQPDRENYEQYF; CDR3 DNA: TGCGCCAGCAGCCAGCCGGACAGGGAGAACTACGAGCAGTACTTC
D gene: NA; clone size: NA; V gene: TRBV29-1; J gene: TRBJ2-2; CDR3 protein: CSAILGTGELFF; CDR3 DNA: TGCAGCGCGATATTAGGGACCGGGGAGCTGTTTTTT
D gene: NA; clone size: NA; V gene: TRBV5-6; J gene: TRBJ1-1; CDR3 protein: CASSLEGNTEAFF; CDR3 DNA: TGTGCCAGCAGCCTTGAGGGGAACACTGAAGCTTTCTTT
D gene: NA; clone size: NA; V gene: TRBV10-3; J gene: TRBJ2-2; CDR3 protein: CAISDGESTGELFF; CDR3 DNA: TGTGCCATCAGTGATGGGGAAAGCACCGGGGAGCTGTTTTTT
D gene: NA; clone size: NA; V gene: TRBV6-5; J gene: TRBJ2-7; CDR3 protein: CASSYSTGATYEQYF; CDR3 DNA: TGTGCCAGCAGTTACTCCACGGGAGCAACCTACGAGCAGTACTTC
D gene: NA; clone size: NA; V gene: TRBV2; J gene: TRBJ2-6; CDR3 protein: CASIGGGPSGANVLTF; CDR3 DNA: TGTGCCAGCATAGGAGGGGGGCCCTCTGGGGCCAACGTCCTGACTTTC
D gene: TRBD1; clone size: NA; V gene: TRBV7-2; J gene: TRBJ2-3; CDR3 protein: CASSYWDSEGDTQYF; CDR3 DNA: TGTGCCAGCAGCTACTGGGACAGTGAAGGGGATACGCAGTATTTT
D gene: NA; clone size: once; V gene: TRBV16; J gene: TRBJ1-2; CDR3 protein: CASSQGIWGYGYTF; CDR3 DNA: TGTGCCAGCAGCCAAGGCATTTGGGGCTATGGCTACACCTTC
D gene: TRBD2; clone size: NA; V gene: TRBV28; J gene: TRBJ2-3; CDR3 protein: CASSFTSGGYDTQYF; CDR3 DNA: TGTGCCAGCAGTTTTACTAGCGGGGGGTACGATACGCAGTATTTT
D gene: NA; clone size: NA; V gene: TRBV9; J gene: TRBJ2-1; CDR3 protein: CASSVGGGPYNEQFF; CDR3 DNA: TGTGCCAGCAGCGTAGGGGGGGGCCCCTACAATGAGCAGTTCTTC
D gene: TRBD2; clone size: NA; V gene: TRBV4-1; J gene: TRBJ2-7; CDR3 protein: CASSQEPSGGSYEQYF; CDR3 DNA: TGCGCCAGCAGCCAAGAACCTAGCGGGGGCTCCTACGAGCAGTACTTC
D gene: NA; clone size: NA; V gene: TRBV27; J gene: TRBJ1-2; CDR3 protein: CASSPTGGGVLSGYTF; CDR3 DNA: TGTGCCAGCAGTCCGACTGGGGGGGGCGTTTTGAGTGGCTACACCTTC
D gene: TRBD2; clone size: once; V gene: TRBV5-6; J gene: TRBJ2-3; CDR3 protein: CASSGGFSGVTDTQYF; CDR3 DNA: TGTGCCAGCAGCGGGGGTTTTAGCGGGGTCACAGATACGCAGTATTTT
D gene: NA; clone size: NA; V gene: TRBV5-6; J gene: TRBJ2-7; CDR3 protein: CASSSETGFEQYF; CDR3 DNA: TGTGCCAGCAGCTCGGAGACCGGCTTCGAGCAGTACTTC
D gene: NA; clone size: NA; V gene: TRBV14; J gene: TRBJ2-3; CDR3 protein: CASSPLGTGDTQYF; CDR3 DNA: TGTGCCAGCAGCCCCCTCGGGACTGGAGATACGCAGTATTTT
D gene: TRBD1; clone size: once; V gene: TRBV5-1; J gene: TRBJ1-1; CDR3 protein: CASSSTGAEAFF; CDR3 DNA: TGCGCCAGCAGCTCCACAGGGGCTGAAGCTTTCTTT
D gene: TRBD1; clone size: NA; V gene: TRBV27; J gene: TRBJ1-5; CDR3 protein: CASSPDREGNQPQHF; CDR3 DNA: TGTGCCAGCAGTCCGGACAGGGAAGGCAATCAGCCCCAGCATTTT